This T cell receptor (beta chain) was captured in a study of CXCR3-negative and CXCR3-positive naive CD8 T cells. Findings of the study overall: Memory CD8+ cells showed much lower diversity, while both naive subsets displayed comparably high diversity. Fresh PBMCs served for most assays, and CXCR3 expression fell partially after cryopreservation.

Naivety in CD8+ T cells corresponded to a CD45RO-CCR7+CD27+CD95- phenotype. As regards this clonotype: Its antigen is not identified.

The method, 5' RACE with UMI labels, was used to prepare the TRB cDNA libraries. TCRdb re-called the 5' RACE reads; every CDR3 protein appears as one record, without DNA. Its table records tens of thousands of distinct CDR3 sequences. This CDR3 spans 13 amino acids. Germline loops: CDR1 DFQATT, CDR2 SNEGSKA (reference sequence). The sequenced sample consisted of naive CXCR3- CD8+ T cells from blood. Sample subset: CD45RO-CCR7+CD27+CD95- naive CD8+ T cells lacking CXCR3 (TNR3-). This clonotype was obtained from a human donor in good health. Some clones in this sample may be carry-over from other donors' samples. The chain recombines TRBV20-1 with TRBJ2-1; TCRdb indicates TRBD1, and absent DNA this call remains unverified. The CDR3 region is CSAYSYRDNEQFF.